This TCR beta chain was profiled in a study of neurological immune-mediated disorders. The study's findings and limits: No sharing of CDR3 amino acid sequences was observed among expanded clones across subjects, suggesting private repertoires in all groups.

This clonotype has ten or more counts. The antigen is undetermined. Indicated time point: longitudinal time-point 2. V lost 5 bases to trimming and J lost 3 bases; unmatched junction nucleotides: 6. The CDR3 runs 15 residues. The germline V gene encodes CDR1 MDHEN and CDR2 SYDVKM. The cDNA came from 5'RACE with 10-nucleotide random UMIs. TCRdb passed the 5' RACE reads through MiXCR, listing each CDR3 protein once. The sample lists tens of thousands of distinct CDR3 sequences, roughly an eighth seen once, with around 4.5% in the top ten. This rearrangement joins TRBV28 to TRBJ1-2; 10 nucleotides align to TRBD1. The sequenced material came from PBMCs. The receptor was derived from a female donor with HTLV-1-associated myelopathy (HAM/TSP). CDR3 sequence (DNA): TGTGCCAGCAGTCCCCAGGACAGGGGGTACTATGGCTACACCTTC. Protein sequence: CASSPQDRGYYGYTF.